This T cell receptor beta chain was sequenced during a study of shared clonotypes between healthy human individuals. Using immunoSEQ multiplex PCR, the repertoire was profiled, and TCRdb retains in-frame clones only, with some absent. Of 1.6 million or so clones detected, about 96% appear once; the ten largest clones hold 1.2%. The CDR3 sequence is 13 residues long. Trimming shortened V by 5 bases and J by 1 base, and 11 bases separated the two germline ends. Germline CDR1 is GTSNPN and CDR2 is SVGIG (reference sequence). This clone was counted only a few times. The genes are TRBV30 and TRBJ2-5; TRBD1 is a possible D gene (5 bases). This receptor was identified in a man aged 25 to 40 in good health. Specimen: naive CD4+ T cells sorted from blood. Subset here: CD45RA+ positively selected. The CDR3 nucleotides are TGTGCCTGGTGCGACAGTCTCCAAGAGACCCAGTACTTC. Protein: CAWCDSLQETQYF.